This TCR beta chain was identified in a study of T cell responses to AZD1222 COVID-19 vaccine. Whole-study findings and limits: Baseline antibody screening turned up just a handful of seropositive AZD1222 recipients. The span of vaccine-associated CD4 TCRs extended across spike, with dominance at 160-218 and 743-854. A mostly white British donor set with more females was recruited, and clonal diversity was possibly underestimated. The peak T cell response came first, and repertoires were sampled only after it.

CDR1 MNHEY and CDR2 SMNVEV come from the germline V gene (reference sequence). Trimming removed 2 bases at V and 2 bases at J, with 14 bases between. The CDR3 consists of 16 residues. A word on this clone: Its cognate antigen is unknown.

Libraries were prepared by immunoSEQ multiplex PCR; TCRdb keeps only in-frame clonotypes and omits some of them. The table has around 80,000 clones, 75% to 90% seen once. The chain has TRBV27 and TRBJ2-3; a possible D gene is TRBD2 (6 bases). The starting material was peripheral blood, obtained 28 days after the second AZD1222 dose. The sequence came from an adult who received the AZD1222 COVID-19 vaccine. DNA for the CDR3: TGTGCCAGCAGTTTAGTTGCGGGGTGGGCCACAGATACGCAGTATTTT. Encoded protein: CASSLVAGWATDTQYF.